The rows below give T cell receptor beta chains drawn from one sample of a study of blood T cell repertoires in COVID-19. The protocol was immunoSEQ multiplex PCR, while the TCRdb copy is restricted to in-frame clones and leaves out a portion. The sample includes roughly 130,000 clones, about nine tenths of them seen just once. Sequenced material: peripheral blood. All receptors come from a man in his forties or fifties with active COVID-19. Each CDR3 is given with its conserved first and last residue. A D gene is named only where the DNA matches it firmly. Clone size appears in some rows only: once, few, many, or a class for an expanded clone.

V gene: TRBV30
clone size: -
J gene: TRBJ1-2
CDR3 length: 15
D gene: -
CDR3 DNA: TGTGCCTGGAGCCAAACCCCTCAGGGTGGTTCTGGCTACACCTTC
CDR3 protein: CAWSQTPQGGSGYTF

V gene: TRBV9
clone size: -
J gene: TRBJ2-4
CDR3 length: 14
D gene: TRBD1
CDR3 DNA: TGTGCCAGCAGCGTGGGACAGGGCAAAAACATTCAGTACTTC
CDR3 protein: CASSVGQGKNIQYF

V gene: TRBV9
clone size: -
J gene: TRBJ1-2
CDR3 length: 13
D gene: -
CDR3 DNA: TGTGCCAGCAGCACCTCGACGGGTTATGGCTACACCTTC
CDR3 protein: CASSTSTGYGYTF

V gene: TRBV6-5
clone size: -
J gene: TRBJ2-4
CDR3 length: 12
D gene: TRBD2
CDR3 DNA: TGTGCCAGCAGGGGACTAGCGGGGCTACTGTACTTC
CDR3 protein: CASRGLAGLLYF

V gene: TRBV5-6
clone size: -
J gene: TRBJ1-1
CDR3 length: 14
D gene: -
CDR3 DNA: TGTGCCAGCGCCACCCGGGACTCGAACACTGAAGCTTTCTTT
CDR3 protein: CASATRDSNTEAFF

V gene: TRBV6-1
clone size: -
J gene: TRBJ1-5
CDR3 length: 14
D gene: TRBD1
CDR3 DNA: TGTGCCAGCAGTGAGAGCAGGGGGGATCAGCCCCAGCATTTT
CDR3 protein: CASSESRGDQPQHF

V gene: TRBV5-1
clone size: -
J gene: TRBJ2-6
CDR3 length: 17
D gene: -
CDR3 DNA: TGCGCCAGCAGCCCGGCAGGGGTCCTCTCTGGGGCCAACGTCCTGACTTTC
CDR3 protein: CASSPAGVLSGANVLTF

V gene: TRBV19
clone size: -
J gene: TRBJ2-1
CDR3 length: 15
D gene: -
CDR3 DNA: TGTGCCAGTAGTCCGCCAAACAAATTCTACAATGAGCAGTTCTTC
CDR3 protein: CASSPPNKFYNEQFF

V gene: TRBV3-1/TRBV3-2
clone size: -
J gene: TRBJ2-2
CDR3 length: 16
D gene: TRBD1
CDR3 DNA: TGTGCCAGCAGCCATACAGGGGCGGGGAACACCGGGGAGCTGTTTTTT
CDR3 protein: CASSHTGAGNTGELFF

V gene: TRBV11-3
clone size: once
J gene: TRBJ1-1
CDR3 length: 16
D gene: TRBD1
CDR3 DNA: TGTGCCAGCAGCTCGTGGACAGGGGGCGGGAACACTGAAGCTTTCTTT
CDR3 protein: CASSSWTGGGNTEAFF

V gene: TRBV9
clone size: -
J gene: TRBJ2-3
CDR3 length: 14
D gene: -
CDR3 DNA: TGTGCCAGCAGCGTAGTCCAGGGGGGAGATACGCAGTATTTT
CDR3 protein: CASSVVQGGDTQYF

V gene: TRBV11-3
clone size: once
J gene: TRBJ2-1
CDR3 length: 17
D gene: -
CDR3 DNA: TGTGCCAGCAGCTTAGATCCAGTGGTCAGCTCCTACAATGAGCAGTTCTTC
CDR3 protein: CASSLDPVVSSYNEQFF

V gene: TRBV6-5
clone size: -
J gene: TRBJ1-2
CDR3 length: 13
D gene: -
CDR3 DNA: TGTGCCAGCAGGGATACAGTTAACTATGGCTACACCTTC
CDR3 protein: CASRDTVNYGYTF

V gene: TRBV3-1/TRBV3-2
clone size: -
J gene: TRBJ2-3
CDR3 length: 18
D gene: TRBD2
CDR3 DNA: TGTGCCAGCAGCCCCCCCCTAGGCGGCGGGAGAGCCCCAGATACGCAGTATTTT
CDR3 protein: CASSPPLGGGRAPDTQYF

V gene: TRBV15
clone size: -
J gene: TRBJ1-2
CDR3 length: 16
D gene: TRBD1
CDR3 DNA: TGTGCCACCAGCAGAGTCGGACAGGGACGCTTTTATGGCTACACCTTC
CDR3 protein: CATSRVGQGRFYGYTF

V gene: TRBV15
clone size: -
J gene: TRBJ2-7
CDR3 length: 17
D gene: -
CDR3 DNA: TGTGCCACCAGCAGAGTTATCGGGACTTCCTCTGTCTACGAGCAGTACTTC
CDR3 protein: CATSRVIGTSSVYEQYF

V gene: TRBV7-9
clone size: -
J gene: TRBJ2-1
CDR3 length: 15
D gene: TRBD1
CDR3 DNA: TGTGCCAGCAGCCCAGGGGGACCTGGGGCGGGTGAGCAGTTCTTC
CDR3 protein: CASSPGGPGAGEQFF

V gene: TRBV6-6
clone size: -
J gene: TRBJ2-3
CDR3 length: 16
D gene: TRBD2
CDR3 DNA: TGTGCCAGCAGTTACTCGAGAGCGGGAGGTAAAGATACGCAGTATTTT
CDR3 protein: CASSYSRAGGKDTQYF

V gene: TRBV7-3
clone size: -
J gene: TRBJ2-7
CDR3 length: 13
D gene: -
CDR3 DNA: TGTGCCAGCAGCTTAAACGGGGGTTACGAGCAGTACTTC
CDR3 protein: CASSLNGGYEQYF

V gene: TRBV18
clone size: -
J gene: TRBJ1-1
CDR3 length: 13
D gene: -
CDR3 DNA: TGTGCCAGCTCACCAGGGGCTGACACTGAAGCTTTCTTT
CDR3 protein: CASSPGADTEAFF

V gene: TRBV12-3/TRBV12-4
clone size: -
J gene: TRBJ1-1
CDR3 length: 13
D gene: -
CDR3 DNA: TGTGCCAGCAGTACAGACATGAACACTGAAGCTTTCTTT
CDR3 protein: CASSTDMNTEAFF

V gene: TRBV6-5
clone size: -
J gene: TRBJ2-1
CDR3 length: 15
D gene: TRBD1
CDR3 DNA: TGTGCCAGCAGGGTGACAGGGACCTCCTACAATGAGCAGTTCTTC
CDR3 protein: CASRVTGTSYNEQFF

V gene: TRBV5-1
clone size: once
J gene: TRBJ2-1
CDR3 length: 17
D gene: TRBD2
CDR3 DNA: TGCGCCAGCAGCATAAGCCCCGGGACTAGCGGGAGGAGGGAGCAGTTCTTC
CDR3 protein: CASSISPGTSGRREQFF

V gene: TRBV7-2
clone size: -
J gene: TRBJ2-5
CDR3 length: 16
D gene: TRBD2
CDR3 DNA: TGTGCCAGCAGCTTCGAACTAGCGGGGGGGCAAAAGACCCAGTACTTC
CDR3 protein: CASSFELAGGQKTQYF

V gene: TRBV5-1
clone size: -
J gene: TRBJ2-7
CDR3 length: 14
D gene: TRBD1
CDR3 DNA: TGCGCCAGCAGCTTGTTACAGGGGTCCCTCGAGCAGTACTTC
CDR3 protein: CASSLLQGSLEQYF

V gene: TRBV2
clone size: -
J gene: TRBJ2-3
CDR3 length: 15
D gene: TRBD2
CDR3 DNA: TGTGCCAGCAGGGTCAGACTAGCGGGCACAGATACGCAGTATTTT
CDR3 protein: CASRVRLAGTDTQYF

V gene: TRBV7-9
clone size: -
J gene: TRBJ2-3
CDR3 length: 18
D gene: TRBD2
CDR3 DNA: TGTGCCAGCAGCTCTAATAGGGCTAGCGGGCTCTACACAGATACGCAGTATTTT
CDR3 protein: CASSSNRASGLYTDTQYF

V gene: TRBV4-1
clone size: few
J gene: TRBJ2-3
CDR3 length: 14
D gene: TRBD1
CDR3 DNA: TGCGCCAGCAGGGACAGGGGGCCGGTGGATACGCAGTATTTT
CDR3 protein: CASRDRGPVDTQYF

V gene: TRBV5-1
clone size: -
J gene: TRBJ1-1
CDR3 length: 13
D gene: -
CDR3 DNA: TGCGCCAGCAGTCGGGGAGTAAACACTGAAGCTTTCTTT
CDR3 protein: CASSRGVNTEAFF

V gene: TRBV20-1
clone size: few
J gene: TRBJ1-3
CDR3 length: 16
D gene: -
CDR3 DNA: TGCAGTGCTAGTTCACGAGGGACTAGCTCTGGAAACACCATATATTTT
CDR3 protein: CSASSRGTSSGNTIYF

V gene: TRBV23-1
clone size: -
J gene: TRBJ2-3
CDR3 length: 16
D gene: TRBD1
CDR3 DNA: TGCGCCAGCAGTCTCCCGGGACAGGGGAGCACAGATACGCAGTATTTT
CDR3 protein: CASSLPGQGSTDTQYF

V gene: TRBV24-1
clone size: -
J gene: TRBJ1-1
CDR3 length: 13
D gene: -
CDR3 DNA: TGTGCCACCAGTGCTCAGGGGAGCACTGAAGCTTTCTTT
CDR3 protein: CATSAQGSTEAFF

V gene: TRBV30
clone size: -
J gene: TRBJ1-2
CDR3 length: 11
D gene: -
CDR3 DNA: TGTGCCTGGAGCCCCGGGAGTGGCTACACCTTC
CDR3 protein: CAWSPGSGYTF

V gene: TRBV12-3/TRBV12-4
clone size: -
J gene: TRBJ2-2
CDR3 length: 13
D gene: -
CDR3 DNA: TGTGCCAGCACCATTGCCAGGGTGAGGGAGCTGTTTTTT
CDR3 protein: CASTIARVRELFF

V gene: TRBV6-5
clone size: few
J gene: TRBJ1-5
CDR3 length: 15
D gene: -
CDR3 DNA: TGTGCCAGCAGCATTAATTACTCTAAGGGGCAGCCCCAGCATTTT
CDR3 protein: CASSINYSKGQPQHF

V gene: TRBV11-2
clone size: -
J gene: TRBJ1-6
CDR3 length: 15
D gene: -
CDR3 DNA: TGTGCCAGCAGCTTAGACAGACTCCTCAATTCACCCCTCCACTTT
CDR3 protein: CASSLDRLLNSPLHF

V gene: TRBV3-1/TRBV3-2
clone size: -
J gene: TRBJ1-6
CDR3 length: 13
D gene: -
CDR3 DNA: TGTGCCAGCAGCCTTGCAGGGTATTCACCCCTCCACTTT
CDR3 protein: CASSLAGYSPLHF

V gene: TRBV11-2
clone size: -
J gene: TRBJ2-6
CDR3 length: 18
D gene: TRBD2
CDR3 DNA: TGTGCCAGCAGCCCTAAGACTAGCGGGGGTTCTGGGGCCAACGTCCTGACTTTC
CDR3 protein: CASSPKTSGGSGANVLTF

V gene: TRBV5-6
clone size: -
J gene: TRBJ2-1
CDR3 length: 18
D gene: TRBD2
CDR3 DNA: TGTGCCAGCAGCTTTCGGACTAGCGGGGCAAGCTCCTACAATGAGCAGTTCTTC
CDR3 protein: CASSFRTSGASSYNEQFF

V gene: TRBV6-5
clone size: few
J gene: TRBJ2-3
CDR3 length: 15
D gene: TRBD2
CDR3 DNA: TGTGCCAGCAGCGGCCAAGCGGGAGGTACAGATACGCAGTATTTT
CDR3 protein: CASSGQAGGTDTQYF

V gene: TRBV18
clone size: -
J gene: TRBJ2-3
CDR3 length: 15
D gene: TRBD1
CDR3 DNA: TGTGCCAGCTCACCTGGACAGGGGTACACAGATACGCAGTATTTT
CDR3 protein: CASSPGQGYTDTQYF

V gene: TRBV5-5
clone size: -
J gene: TRBJ1-2
CDR3 length: 15
D gene: TRBD1
CDR3 DNA: TGTGCCAGCAGCTTGGCCGGGACAGGGAACTATGGCTACACCTTC
CDR3 protein: CASSLAGTGNYGYTF

V gene: TRBV5-1
clone size: -
J gene: TRBJ2-5
CDR3 length: 15
D gene: TRBD2
CDR3 DNA: TGCGCCAGCCGCTATGCCGGGAGGGCCCTAGAGACCCAGTACTTC
CDR3 protein: CASRYAGRALETQYF

V gene: TRBV19
clone size: -
J gene: TRBJ2-3
CDR3 length: 16
D gene: TRBD2
CDR3 DNA: TGTGCCAGTAGGTCGAGGACTAGCGGGACTACAGATACGCAGTATTTT
CDR3 protein: CASRSRTSGTTDTQYF

V gene: TRBV11-3
clone size: few
J gene: TRBJ2-5
CDR3 length: 16
D gene: TRBD2
CDR3 DNA: TGTGCCAGCAGCTTCCTAGCGGGAGGAGTCCGGGAGACCCAGTACTTC
CDR3 protein: CASSFLAGGVRETQYF

V gene: TRBV19
clone size: -
J gene: TRBJ1-5
CDR3 length: 19
D gene: TRBD1
CDR3 DNA: TGTGCCAGTACCCCATTCCCATCCCGACAGGGGGAGAGCAATCAGCCCCAGCATTTT
CDR3 protein: CASTPFPSRQGESNQPQHF

V gene: TRBV28
clone size: -
J gene: TRBJ1-2
CDR3 length: 18
D gene: -
CDR3 DNA: TGTGCCAGCAGTTTATTGACACAAGGTGGGAGTCCGAACTATGGCTACACCTTC
CDR3 protein: CASSLLTQGGSPNYGYTF